A single count supports the clone carrying this TCR beta chain. Libraries were prepared by immunoSEQ multiplex PCR; TCRdb keeps only in-frame clonotypes and omits some of them. This table holds roughly 120,000 clones, more than 85% found once. This sample is part of a study of T cell responses to AZD1222 COVID-19 vaccine. The CDR3 runs to 16 residues. Looked up from germline, CDR1 is SGHTA and CDR2 is FQGNSA. V was pared by 5 bases and J by 6 bases, with 13 bases of the junction left unmatched. The chain carries TRBV7-2 and TRBJ2-7; 10 bases fit TRBD1. The TCR was taken from an adult in good health. The source was peripheral blood, collected on day 0 of AZD1222 vaccination. CDR3: CASSPGQGGTAVEQYF. The CDR3 region has the DNA TGTGCCAGCAGCCCTGGACAGGGGGGGACCGCTGTCGAGCAGTACTTC.